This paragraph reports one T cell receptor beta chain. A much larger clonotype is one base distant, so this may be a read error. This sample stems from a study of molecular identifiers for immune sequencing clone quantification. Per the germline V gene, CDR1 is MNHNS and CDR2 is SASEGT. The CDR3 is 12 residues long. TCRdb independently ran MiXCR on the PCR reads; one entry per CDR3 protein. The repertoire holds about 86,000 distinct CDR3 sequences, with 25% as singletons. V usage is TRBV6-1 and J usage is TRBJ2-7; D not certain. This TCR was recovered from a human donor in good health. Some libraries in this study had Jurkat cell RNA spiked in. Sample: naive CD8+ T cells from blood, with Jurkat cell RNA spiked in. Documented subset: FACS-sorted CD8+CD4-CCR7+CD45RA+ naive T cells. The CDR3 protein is CAGSVWVHEQYF. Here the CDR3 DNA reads TGTGCCGGCAGTGTATGGGTCCACGAGCAGTACTTC.